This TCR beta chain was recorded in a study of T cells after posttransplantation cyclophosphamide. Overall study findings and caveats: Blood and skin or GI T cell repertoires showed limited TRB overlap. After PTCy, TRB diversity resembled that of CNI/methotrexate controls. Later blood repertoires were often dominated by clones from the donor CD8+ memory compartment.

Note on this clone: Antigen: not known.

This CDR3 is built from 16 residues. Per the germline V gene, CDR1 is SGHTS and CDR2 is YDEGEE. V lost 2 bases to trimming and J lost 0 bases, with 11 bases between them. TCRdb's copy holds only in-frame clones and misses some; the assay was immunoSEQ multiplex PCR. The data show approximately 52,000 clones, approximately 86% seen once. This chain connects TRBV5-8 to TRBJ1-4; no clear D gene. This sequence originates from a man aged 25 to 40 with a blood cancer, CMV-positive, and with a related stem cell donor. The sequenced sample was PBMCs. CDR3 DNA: TGTGCCAGCAGCTTTTTTCACGGTGCAACTAATGAAAAACTGTTTTTT. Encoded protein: CASSFFHGATNEKLFF.